The T cell receptor (beta chain) under discussion was sequenced for a study of OX40 agonist ivuxolimab in advanced cancers. Germline CDR1 MDHEN, CDR2 SYDVKM. Trimming stripped 6 bases from V and 2 bases from J, with 19 bases between. The CDR3 runs 16 residues. This table comes from immunoSEQ multiplex PCR, and its TCRdb copy is limited to in-frame clones, with some not included. This sample has tens of thousands of clones, with approximately 91% found just once. The specimen was CD4+ or CD8+ T cells sorted from blood, collected in a trial of the OX40 agonist ivuxolimab. This chain uses TRBV28 with TRBJ2-5, with D tentatively TRBD2 (6 bases). This TCR was sampled from an adult with an advanced solid tumor such as melanoma, head and neck, liver or kidney cancer. The CDR3 DNA follows: TGTGCCAGCAGCCCACTCCTAGCGAGCGGACAAGAGACCCAGTACTTC. The encoded protein is CASSPLLASGQETQYF. Filled out from reference TRBV28 and TRBJ2-5, the complete variable domain reads DVKVTQSSRYLVKRTGEKVFLECVQDMDHENMFWYRQDPGLGLRLIYFSYDVKMKEKGDIPEGYSVSREKKERFSLILESASTNQTSMYLCASSPLLASGQETQYFGPGTRLLVL.